This section outlines one T cell receptor (beta chain) sequence together with its context. Authors' analysis steps: Scientists estimated how many nucleated cells there were by amplifying reference gene primers. The data were produced by immunoSEQ multiplex PCR, yet TCRdb's version contains in-frame clones alone and is incomplete. The DNA gave D and trimming, while V, J and clone size come from that table. The table has 200,000 to 300,000 clones, 75% to 90% seen once; the top ten hold roughly 1.8%. These data originate in a study of blood T cell repertoires in COVID-19. Overall study: From the United States, Italy and Spain came samples of acute and convalescent COVID-19.

This CDR3 has 13 residues. Germline CDR1 reads SEHNR; CDR2 reads FQNEAQ (reference sequence). V lost 5 bases and J 1 base, leaving 8 bases between the germline ends. This chain connects TRBV7-9 to TRBJ1-2; D is possibly TRBD1 (6 bases). Sequencing input: peripheral blood. The receptor was isolated from a man aged 30 to 45 with active or convalescent COVID-19. The DNA of the CDR3 is TGTGCCAGCAGCCGGGACAATAACTATGGCTACACCTTC. Protein: CASSRDNNYGYTF.